This T cell receptor beta chain was identified during a study of blood T cells in healthy people across ages. Study conclusions and caveats: It was held that diversity estimates obtained from one million T cells represented underestimates.

No fewer than 7 million PBMCs went into each sample. V gave up 4 bases and J gave up 4 bases, with 16 bases separating them. The germline CDR1 and CDR2 sequences are LGHNA and YSLEER. The CDR3 has 15 residues. This clonotype was observed a handful of times. What it binds is unknown. A second 7 to 11 cycle PCR used barcoded and J-beta primers. TCRdb re-analysed the 5' RACE reads in MiXCR, keeping a single row per CDR3 protein. Among about 780,000 distinct CDR3 sequences, about 46% were seen once, and the ten largest hold 18%. This rearrangement joins TRBV4-3 to TRBJ1-2; possible D gene TRBD1, 5 bases. The sequence derives from an older man in good health. Input material: blood. CDR3 sequence (DNA): TGCGCCAGCAGCCCCGCGATCCCTGGGGGCTATGGCTACACCTTC. Translation: CASSPAIPGGYGYTF.